The sequence of this T cell receptor beta chain was determined in a study of Ad26.COV2.S vaccination and SARS-CoV-2 variants. Profiling relied on immunoSEQ multiplex PCR, and the TCRdb table lists in-frame clones only, not all of them. The table has about 260,000 clones, around 90% seen once; the top ten hold about 2.8%. The treatment here: some 19 received Ad26.COV2.S at low or high dose, single or two shots; five or six received placebo; per-sample allocation not given. Samples analyzed were those drawn on day 63 after the first vaccine or placebo injection. Germline CDR1 MRHNA, CDR2 SNTAGT. The J segment lost 3 bases and the V segment lost 8 bases, leaving 11 bases of the junction unmatched. The CDR3 sequence is 17 residues long.

The chain couples TRBV6-4 to TRBJ2-2; 11 bases are a match to TRBD2. The sequence derives from a person aged 18-65 years who received the Ad26.COV2.S COVID-19 vaccine or a placebo. Sequences were derived from peripheral blood, sampled in a trial of Ad26.COV2.S vaccine versus placebo. The CDR3 sequence: CASARLAGGGYTGELFF. The CDR3 DNA is TGTGCCAGCGCCCGTCTAGCGGGGGGCGGATACACCGGGGAGCTGTTTTTT.